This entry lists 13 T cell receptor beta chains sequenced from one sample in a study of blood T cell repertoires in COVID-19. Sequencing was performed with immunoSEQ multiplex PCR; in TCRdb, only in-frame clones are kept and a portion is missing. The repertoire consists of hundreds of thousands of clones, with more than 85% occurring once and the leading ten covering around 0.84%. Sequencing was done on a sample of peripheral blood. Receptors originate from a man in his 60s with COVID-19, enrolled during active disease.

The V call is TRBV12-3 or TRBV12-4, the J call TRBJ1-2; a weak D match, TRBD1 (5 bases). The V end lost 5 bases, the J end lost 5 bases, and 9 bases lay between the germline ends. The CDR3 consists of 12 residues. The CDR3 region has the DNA TGTGCCAGCAGTCCGCAGGGTTATGGCTACACCTTC. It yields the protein CASSPQGYGYTF.

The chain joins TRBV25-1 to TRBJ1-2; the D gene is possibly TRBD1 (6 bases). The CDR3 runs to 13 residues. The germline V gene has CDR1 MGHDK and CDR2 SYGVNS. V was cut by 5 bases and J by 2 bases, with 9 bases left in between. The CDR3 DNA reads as TGTGCCAGCAGTAATACAGGGAACTATGGCTACACCTTC. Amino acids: CASSNTGNYGYTF.

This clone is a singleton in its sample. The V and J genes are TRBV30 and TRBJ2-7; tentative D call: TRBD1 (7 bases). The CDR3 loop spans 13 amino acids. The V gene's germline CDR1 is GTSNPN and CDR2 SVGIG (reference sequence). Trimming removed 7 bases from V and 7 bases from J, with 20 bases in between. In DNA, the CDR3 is TGTGCCTCAAACAGGGGACTGGGGCGTGAGCAGTACTTC. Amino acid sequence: CASNRGLGREQYF. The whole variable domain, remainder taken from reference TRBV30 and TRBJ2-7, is SQTIHQWPATLVQPVGSPLSLECTVEGTSNPNLYWYRQAAGRGLQLLFYSVGIGQISSEVPQNLSASRPQDRQFILSSKKLLLSDSGFYLCASNRGLGREQYFGPGTRLTVT.

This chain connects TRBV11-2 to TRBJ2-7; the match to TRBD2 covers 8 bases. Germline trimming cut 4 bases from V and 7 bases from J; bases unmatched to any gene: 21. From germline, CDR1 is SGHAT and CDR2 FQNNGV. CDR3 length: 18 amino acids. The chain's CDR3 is CASSSRRFVNGRADEQYF. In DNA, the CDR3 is TGTGCCAGCAGCTCGCGCCGATTTGTTAACGGGAGGGCCGATGAGCAGTACTTC.

This CDR3 reads CASSQARQGSLYGYTF. The DNA for the CDR3 is TGTGCCAGCAGCCAAGCCCGACAGGGGAGTCTCTATGGCTACACCTTC. This chain links TRBV4-2 with TRBJ1-2; TRBD1 agrees at 8 bases. The germline V gene encodes CDR1 LGHNA and CDR2 YNFKEQ. The ends lost 1 base at V and 4 bases at J; junction bases unmatched: 8. The CDR3 has 16 amino acids.

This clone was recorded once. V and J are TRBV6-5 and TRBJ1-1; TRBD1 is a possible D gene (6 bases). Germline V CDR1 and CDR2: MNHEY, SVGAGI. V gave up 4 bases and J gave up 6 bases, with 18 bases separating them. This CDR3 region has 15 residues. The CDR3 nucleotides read TGTGCCAGCAGTTCGTTCGGGGGGCCGTGGGCTGAAGCTTTCTTT. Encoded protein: CASSSFGGPWAEAFF.

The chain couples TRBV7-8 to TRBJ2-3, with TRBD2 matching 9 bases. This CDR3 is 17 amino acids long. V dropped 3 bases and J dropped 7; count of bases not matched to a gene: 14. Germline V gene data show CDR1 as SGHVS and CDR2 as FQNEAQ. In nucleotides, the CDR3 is TGTGCCAGCAGCTTCCTCTTAGCGGGAGAGGAGGGAAATACGCAGTATTTT. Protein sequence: CASSFLLAGEEGNTQYF.

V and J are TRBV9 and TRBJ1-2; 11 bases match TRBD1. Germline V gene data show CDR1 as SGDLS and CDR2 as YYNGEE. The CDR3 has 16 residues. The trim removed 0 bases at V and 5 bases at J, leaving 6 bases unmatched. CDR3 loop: CASSVATGQGAYGYTF. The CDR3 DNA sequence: TGTGCCAGCAGCGTAGCTACCGGACAGGGGGCGTATGGCTACACCTTC.

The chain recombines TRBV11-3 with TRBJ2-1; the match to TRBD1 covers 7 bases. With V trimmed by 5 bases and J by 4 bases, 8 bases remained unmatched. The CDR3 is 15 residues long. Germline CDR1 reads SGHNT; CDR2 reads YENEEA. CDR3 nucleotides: TGTGCCAGCAGCCAACCCGAGACAGGGTACAATGAGCAGTTCTTC. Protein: CASSQPETGYNEQFF.

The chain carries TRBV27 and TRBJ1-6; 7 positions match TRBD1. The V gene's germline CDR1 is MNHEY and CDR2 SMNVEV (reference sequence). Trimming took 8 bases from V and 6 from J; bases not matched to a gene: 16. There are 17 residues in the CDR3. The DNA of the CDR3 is TGTGCCAGCCGGACAGGCTCTAGCATAGGGAGTAATTCACCCCTCCACTTT. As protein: CASRTGSSIGSNSPLHF.

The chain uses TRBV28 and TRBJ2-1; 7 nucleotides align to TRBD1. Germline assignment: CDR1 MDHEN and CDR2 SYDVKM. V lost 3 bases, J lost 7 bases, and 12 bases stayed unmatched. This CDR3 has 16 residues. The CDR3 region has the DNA TGTGCCAGCAGTTTTGAGAGACAGGGTTTAATGAATGAGCAGTTCTTC. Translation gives CASSFERQGLMNEQFF.

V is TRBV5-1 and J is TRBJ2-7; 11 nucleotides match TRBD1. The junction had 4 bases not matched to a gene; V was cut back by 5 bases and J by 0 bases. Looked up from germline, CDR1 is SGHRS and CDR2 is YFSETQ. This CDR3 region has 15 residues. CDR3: CASRIGTGGSYEQYF. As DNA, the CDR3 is TGCGCCAGCAGAATAGGGACAGGGGGCTCCTACGAGCAGTACTTC.

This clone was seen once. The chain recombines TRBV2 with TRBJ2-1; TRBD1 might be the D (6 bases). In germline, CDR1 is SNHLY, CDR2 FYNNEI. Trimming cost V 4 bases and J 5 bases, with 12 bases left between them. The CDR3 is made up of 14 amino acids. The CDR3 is CASSVQGPHNEQFF. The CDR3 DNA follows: TGTGCCAGCAGTGTTCAGGGGCCACACAATGAGCAGTTCTTC.